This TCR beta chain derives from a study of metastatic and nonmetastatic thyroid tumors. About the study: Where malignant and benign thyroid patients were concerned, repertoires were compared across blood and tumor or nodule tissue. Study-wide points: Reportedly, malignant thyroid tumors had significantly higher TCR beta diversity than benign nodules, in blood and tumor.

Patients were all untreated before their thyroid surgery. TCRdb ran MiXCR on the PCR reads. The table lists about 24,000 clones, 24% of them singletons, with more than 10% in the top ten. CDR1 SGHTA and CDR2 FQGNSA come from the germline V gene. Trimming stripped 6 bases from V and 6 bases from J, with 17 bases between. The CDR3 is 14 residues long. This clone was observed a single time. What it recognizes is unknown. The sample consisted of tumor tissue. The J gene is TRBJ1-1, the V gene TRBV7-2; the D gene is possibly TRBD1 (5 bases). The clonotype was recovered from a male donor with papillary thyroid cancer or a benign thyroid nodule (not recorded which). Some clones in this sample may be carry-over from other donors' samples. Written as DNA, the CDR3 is TGTGCCAGCAGGAAGGGACCGCTGATCCCTGAAGCTTTCTTT. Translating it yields CASRKGPLIPEAFF.